This T cell receptor (beta chain) was documented in a study of T-cell memory formation after mild COVID-19. Looking at the study overall: The two donors had largely donor-specific TCR clusters.

Per germline, CDR1 MNHEY and CDR2 SVGEGT. This CDR3 has 13 residues. Trimming took 6 bases from V and 6 from J, leaving 14 bases between them. Whole-study results and caveats: Whereas later expanders leaned CD4+, clones contracting day 15 to 85 showed a balanced CD4/CD8 makeup. Memory sampled before infection contained some responding clones, suggesting cross-reactive memory joined.

This clonotype has more than one count but fewer than ten. Its antigen is as yet unknown. TCRdb itself ran the 5' RACE reads through MiXCR, one entry per CDR3 protein. The sample has roughly 370,000 distinct CDR3 sequences; 16% are singletons. The TCR comes from a man between 18 and 35 years old who had mild COVID-19 (a few samples of this study predate the infection). Cell type and time point are not known. The rearrangement joins TRBV6-2 or TRBV6-3 to TRBJ1-2; D is unresolved. Material: PBMCs or a T cell subset sorted from them (not recorded which). Here the CDR3 reads CASRKQLSDGYTF. The CDR3, as DNA: TGTGCCAGCAGAAAACAGCTGTCCGATGGCTACACCTTC.